This passage covers 6 T cell receptor beta chains from one sample sequenced in a study of control samples from healthy donors and cancer patients. Using immunoSEQ multiplex PCR, the repertoire was profiled, and TCRdb retains in-frame clones only, with some absent. This repertoire shows over 100,000 clones, 92% found once; its top ten account for roughly 2.1%. Sequencing was performed on blood. The receptors come from a woman aged 45-59 years in good health.

J is TRBJ1-1 and V is TRBV3-1 (or the pseudogene TRBV3-2), with 8 bases that match TRBD1. Trimming cost V 5 bases and J 9 bases; bases outside gene matches: 14. In germline, CDR1 is LGHDT, CDR2 YNNKEL (reference sequence). The CDR3 covers 15 residues. CDR3 residues: CASSSHPGQAEKAFF. The CDR3 nucleotides read TGTGCCAGCAGCAGCCATCCGGGACAGGCGGAAAAAGCTTTCTTT.

With regard to this clone: Sequence at one end of the junction differs from germline and may be a read error. The CDR3 reads CSSSMVENYGYTF. The CDR3 bases are TGTTCCAGTAGTATGGTAGAGAACTATGGCTACACCTTC. This sequence joins TRBV19 and TRBJ1-2; D not certain. The CDR3 has 13 residues. The germline CDR1 and CDR2 sequences are LNHDA and SQIVND (reference sequence).

J is TRBJ1-3 and V is TRBV5-6; D is unclear. This CDR3 comprises 14 residues. Trimming removed 0 bases from V and 0 bases from J, with 4 bases in between. CDR1 and CDR2 (germline): SGHDT, YYEEEE. The CDR3 reads CASSLGYSGNTIYF. The CDR3 DNA reads TGTGCCAGCAGCTTGGGGTACTCTGGAAACACCATATATTTT.

The table lists this clone with a few counts. The chain carries TRBV27 and TRBJ1-5; D is uncertain. The CDR3 covers 13 residues. Germline values: CDR1 MNHEY, CDR2 SMNVEV (reference sequence). V gave up 3 bases and J gave up 7 bases, with 10 bases separating them. Written as DNA, the CDR3 is TGTGCCAGCAGTTTGGAAGTGGGGCAGCCCCAGCATTTT. It encodes CASSLEVGQPQHF.

The V gene is TRBV5-1, the J gene TRBJ2-4; 9 nucleotides line up with TRBD1. The J segment lost 8 bases and the V segment lost 4 bases, leaving 7 bases of the junction unmatched. Germline CDR1 is SGHRS and CDR2 is YFSETQ. This CDR3 comprises 14 residues. The CDR3 bases are TGCGCCAGCAGCCTAGGACAGGGGAGGGACATTCAGTACTTC. This translates into CASSLGQGRDIQYF.

This CDR3 reads CASSYFRGNTEAFF. The CDR3 DNA sequence: TGTGCCAGCAGTTACTTCCGAGGAAACACTGAAGCTTTCTTT. This chain links TRBV6-5 with TRBJ1-1; D is unresolved. This CDR3 comprises 14 residues. Germline values: CDR1 MNHEY, CDR2 SVGAGI. Trimming took 1 base from V and 2 from J, leaving 8 bases between them.